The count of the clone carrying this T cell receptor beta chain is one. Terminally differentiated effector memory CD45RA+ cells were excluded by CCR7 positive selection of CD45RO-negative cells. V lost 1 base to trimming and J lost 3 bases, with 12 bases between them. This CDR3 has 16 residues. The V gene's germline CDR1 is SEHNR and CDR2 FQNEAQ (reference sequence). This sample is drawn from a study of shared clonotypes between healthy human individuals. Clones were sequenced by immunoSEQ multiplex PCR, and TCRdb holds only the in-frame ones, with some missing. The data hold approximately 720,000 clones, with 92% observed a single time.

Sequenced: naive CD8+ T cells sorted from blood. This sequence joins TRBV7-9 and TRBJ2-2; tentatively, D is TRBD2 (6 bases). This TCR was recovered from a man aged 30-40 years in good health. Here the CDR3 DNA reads TGTGCCAGCAGCTTAGTTGGGCGGGGATACACCGGGGAGCTGTTTTTT. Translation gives CASSLVGRGYTGELFF. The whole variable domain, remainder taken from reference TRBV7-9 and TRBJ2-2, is DTGVSQNPRHKITKRGQNVTFRCDPISEHNRLYWYRQTLGQGPEFLTYFQNEAQLEKSRLLSDRFSAERPKGSFSTLEIQRTEQGDSAMYLCASSLVGRGYTGELFFGEGSRLTVL.